This record concerns one T cell receptor (beta chain) sequence. What it recognizes is unknown. This CDR3 region has 13 residues. The V and J ends lost 1 base and 6 bases respectively, with 4 bases between them. The germline V gene has CDR1 MNHNS and CDR2 SASEGT. The PCR made use of 60 Vbeta and 13 Jbeta primers. Repertoires were generated with immunoSEQ multiplex PCR, while TCRdb's copy carries only in-frame clones and drops some. Its table records about 62,000 clones. This specimen comes from a study of cytomegalovirus exposure and HLA in healthy donors. Points from the study as a whole: One variant, a missense change in DCLRE1C, was linked in a later analysis to TCR beta V- and J-gene trimming. Sequencing likely caused a cluster of highly shared sequence variants. There were some V segments, including TRBV6-2 and TRBV6-3, excluded as indistinguishable. Several of the most significant clusters were apparently associated with common viral pathogens in a later analysis.

Source material: PBMCs. This receptor was taken from a man aged 25 to 40 in good health and CMV-seropositive. The chain has TRBV6-1 and TRBJ1-6; D gene ambiguous. The CDR3 loop is CASSEDGNSPLHF. CDR3 in DNA: TGTGCCAGCAGTGAAGACGGTAATTCACCCCTCCACTTT.